These 18 T cell receptor beta chains share one sample of origin, sequenced in a study of regulatory T cells in long-lasting Graves disease (dated by TCRdb to the early 2020s). The time point label for this specimen denotes: persistent/refractory GD, antithyroid drugs over 5 years with positive TRAb. For both TCR sequencing and RNA sequencing, RNA was extracted from PBMCs using TRIzol. Library creation used multiplex PCR. The sequencer listed for this sample is Illumina HiSeq 4000. TCR beta libraries were built with iRepertoire HTBI primers and Arm-PCR amplification of CDR3 regions. TCRdb reprocessed the public reads (quality trimming at Q25 with fastp, clone calling with MiXCR) and kept in-frame beta chains. A single entry per CDR3 protein holds the most common genes and DNA from its merged rows. The sample yields over 450,000 distinct CDR3 sequences; around a fifth were counted once. Of the sample, roughly 7% falls within the top ten clones.

This specimen was peripheral blood mononuclear cells (PBMCs), taken when the disease was refractory, from a patient treated with antithyroid drugs. The source is a female donor with Graves disease.

This clonotype was found a few times. The chain has TRBV4-2 and TRBJ1-2, with unresolved D. Germline assignment: CDR1 LGHNA and CDR2 YNFKEQ. The CDR3 totals 15 residues. The ends were cut back, 0 bases at V and 6 bases at J, with 14 bases in the middle. CDR3 nucleotides: TGTGCCAGCAGCCAAGATATAAGGGAAGTCCATGGCTACACCTTC. This encodes CASSQDIREVHGYTF.

This clonotype was counted many times. The chain links TRBV10-3 to TRBJ2-7, with D hard to call. The V gene lost 0 bases and the J gene lost 2 bases, with 11 bases spanning the gap. CDR3 size: 15 residues. In germline, CDR1 is ENHRY, CDR2 SYGVKD. As DNA, the CDR3 is TGTGCCATCAGTGAGTCTATGGGCCTAACCTACGAGCAGTACTTC. It translates to CAISESMGLTYEQYF.

The chain links TRBV7-6 to TRBJ1-2; D gene unclear. V was trimmed by 5 bases and J by 5 bases, leaving 15 bases between them. Germline assignment: CDR1 SGHVS and CDR2 FNYEAQ. CDR3 size: 14 residues. In nucleotides, the CDR3 is TGTGCCAGCAGCGGATGGCCGGGCAAGTATGGCTACACCTTC. This translates into CASSGWPGKYGYTF.

This clonotype was observed many times. The J gene is TRBJ2-5, the V gene TRBV11-1, with 7 bases lining up with TRBD2. V was pared by 1 base and J by 0 bases, with 17 bases of the junction left unmatched. The germline gives CDR1 SGHAT, CDR2 FQDESV (reference sequence). The CDR3 extends over 20 amino acids. CDR3 DNA: TGTGCCAGCAGCTTAGGATTTCTAGCGGAGACCTACGCCTACCAAGAGACCCAGTACTTC. Translated, it gives CASSLGFLAETYAYQETQYF. Full variable domain (rest looked up from reference TRBV11-1 and TRBJ2-5): EAEVAQSPRYKITEKSQAVAFWCDPISGHATLYWYRQILGQGPELLVQFQDESVVDDSQLPKDRFSAERLKGVDSTLKIQPAELGDSAMYLCASSLGFLAETYAYQETQYFGPGTRLLVL.

The V and J genes are TRBV29-1 and TRBJ2-5; tentatively, D is TRBD2 (6 bases). V was cut by 8 bases and J by 4 bases, with 14 bases left in between. Germline lookup yields CDR1 SQVTM and CDR2 ANQGSEA. This CDR3 has 12 amino acids. CDR3 in amino acids: CSTRTNGETQYF. Here the CDR3 DNA reads TGCAGCACACGGACTAACGGAGAGACCCAGTACTTC.

At least ten counts were recorded for this clonotype. The gene calls are TRBV7-8 and TRBJ1-1; D is unresolved. CDR1 SGHVS and CDR2 FQNEAQ come from the germline V gene. This CDR3 is 16 amino acids long. V lost 1 base to trimming and J lost 0 bases, with 12 bases between them. CDR3 protein: CASSLGPDPLNTEAFF. In DNA form, the CDR3 reads TGTGCCAGCAGCTTAGGGCCAGATCCATTGAACACTGAAGCTTTCTTT.

This clonotype was recorded many times. V and J are TRBV12-3 or TRBV12-4 and TRBJ1-3; D might be TRBD1 (5 bases). CDR3 length: 15 residues. Trimming removed 5 bases from V and 4 bases from J, with 15 bases in between. The CDR3 DNA reads TGTGCCAGCAGTCGGACCGGGACCGTCGGAAACACCATATATTTT. Translating gives CASSRTGTVGNTIYF.

The rearrangement links TRBV7-9 to TRBJ1-4, with D perhaps matching TRBD1 (5 bases). CDR3 length equals 13 residues. Germline V gives CDR1 SEHNR, CDR2 FQNEAQ (reference sequence). With 7 bases removed from V and 12 bases from J, the gap between germline ends came to 18 bases. The CDR3 DNA follows: TGTGCCAGCACCCCCGGGGAGGGGTTGGAACTGTTTTTT. As protein: CASTPGEGLELFF. Together with reference TRBV7-9 and TRBJ1-4, the CDR3 gives the full variable domain: DTGVSQNPRHKITKRGQNVTFRCDPISEHNRLYWYRQTLGQGPEFLTYFQNEAQLEKSRLLSDRFSAERPKGSFSTLEIQRTEQGDSAMYLCASTPGEGLELFFGSGTQLSVL.

Many counts were recorded for this clonotype. The V gene is TRBV28, the J gene TRBJ2-5; 7 bases agree with TRBD1. The V and J ends lost 5 bases and 1 base, in that order; junction bases with no gene match: 10. CDR3 length equals 16 residues. Germline CDR1 reads MDHEN; CDR2 reads SYDVKM. Here the CDR3 reads CASSTPEGAAQETQYF. CDR3 sequence (DNA): TGTGCCAGCAGTACCCCCGAGGGGGCAGCCCAAGAGACCCAGTACTTC.

V and J are TRBV27 and TRBJ2-2, with a tentative D call TRBD2 (6 bases). V lost 1 base to trimming and J lost 0 bases, with 9 bases between them. The CDR3 is 16 amino acids. CDR1 MNHEY and CDR2 SMNVEV come from the germline V gene (reference sequence). The CDR3 bases are TGTGCCAGCAGTTTATTCCGGGACTCGAACACCGGGGAGCTGTTTTTT. It translates to CASSLFRDSNTGELFF.

Note on this clonotype: This may arise from a read error, as a much more abundant clone is one base away. The chain recombines TRBV11-3 with TRBJ2-2, with D perhaps matching TRBD2 (6 bases). The CDR3 has 13 amino acids. Germline V CDR1 and CDR2: SGHNT, YENEEA. In nucleotides, the CDR3 is TGTGCCAGCAGCTTAGATGGGACCGGGGGGCTGTTTTTT. Protein product: CASSLDGTGGLFF.

Ten or more counts support this clonotype. The gene calls are TRBV24-1 and TRBJ1-1; no firm D call. The V gene's germline CDR1 is KGHDR and CDR2 SFDVKD. V lost 7 bases and J 1 base, leaving 12 bases between the germline ends. The CDR3 length is 14 residues. CDR3 coding DNA: TGTGCCACCAGGGGTCCACCCCCGAACACTGAAGCTTTCTTT. This gives the protein CATRGPPPNTEAFF.

This clonotype appeared many times. V gene TRBV11-3 combines with J gene TRBJ2-5, with D possibly matching TRBD2 (5 bases). CDR1 SGHNT and CDR2 YENEEA come from the germline V gene. This CDR3 spans 15 amino acids. The ends were cut back, 5 bases at V and 2 bases at J, with 15 bases in the middle. Here the CDR3 reads CASSPSRTGQETQYF. The CDR3 coding sequence is TGTGCCAGCAGCCCCTCGAGGACGGGGCAAGAGACCCAGTACTTC. The entire variable domain, with the rest obtained from reference TRBV11-3 and TRBJ2-5, is as follows: EAGVVQSPRYKIIEKKQPVAFWCNPISGHNTLYWYLQNLGQGPELLIRYENEEAVDDSQLPKDRFSAERLKGVDSTLKIQPAELGDSAVYLCASSPSRTGQETQYFGPGTRLLVL.

The chain links TRBV6-4 to TRBJ1-1; D is perhaps TRBD1 (6 bases). The CDR3 covers 21 residues. Looked up from germline, CDR1 is MRHNA and CDR2 is SNTAGT. Trimming pared 2 bases from V and 5 bases from J, leaving 33 bases between. CDR3 in DNA: TGTGCCAGCAGTGACATAAAACCCGCCAGGGGAATGTGGGGATCGAAGACTGAAGCTTTCTTT. This sequence encodes CASSDIKPARGMWGSKTEAFF.

In this sample, this clonotype turned up many times. The V and J genes are TRBV28 and TRBJ2-7, with D uncertain. CDR1 and CDR2 (germline): MDHEN, SYDVKM. Trimming removed 3 bases at V and 3 bases at J, with 9 bases between. There are 13 residues in the CDR3. CDR3 sequence (DNA): TGTGCCAGCAGTTTCTATGGAGACTACGAGCAGTACTTC. Translated, it gives CASSFYGDYEQYF.

The chain combines TRBV19 with TRBJ2-7; 11 bases are shared with TRBD1. The CDR3 runs to 18 residues. Germline lookup yields CDR1 LNHDA and CDR2 SQIVND (reference sequence). V shed 6 bases and J 5 bases; nucleotides not matched to a gene: 18. As DNA, the CDR3 is TGTGCCAGTAGCGAAAACTTTTTAAACCGGGACAGGGGGGACGAGCAGTACTTC. It codes for CASSENFLNRDRGDEQYF.

This clonotype has ten or more counts. The chain links TRBV2 to TRBJ1-1; D might be TRBD1 (5 bases). V lost 6 bases and J lost 3, with 17 bases in between. Germline V gene data show CDR1 as SNHLY and CDR2 as FYNNEI. CDR3 length: 15 residues. The CDR3 DNA reads as TGTGCCAGCAGCCCTCACGCCAGGGAGGACACTGAAGCTTTCTTT. This sequence encodes CASSPHAREDTEAFF.

In its sample, this clonotype was seen many times. This rearrangement joins TRBV3-1 to TRBJ1-1; perhaps TRBD1 as D (6 bases). CDR1 is LGHDT, CDR2 YNNKEL, per germline (reference sequence). Trimming took off 0 bases at V and 8 bases at J, with 13 bases between the two ends. The CDR3 extends over 14 amino acids. Here the CDR3 reads CASSQEGGGPEAFF. The CDR3 DNA reads TGTGCCAGCAGCCAAGAAGGGGGGGGGCCCGAAGCTTTCTTT.